Following are 4 T cell receptor beta chains from one sample sequenced in a study of OX40 agonist ivuxolimab in advanced cancers. Only in-frame clones appear in the TCRdb table, and some are missing; sequencing was by immunoSEQ multiplex PCR. This table holds more than 50,000 clones, roughly nine tenths found once. Sample: CD4+ or CD8+ T cells sorted from blood, taken in a trial of the OX40 agonist ivuxolimab. The source is an adult with an advanced solid tumor such as melanoma, head and neck, liver or kidney cancer.

The gene calls are TRBV5-1 and TRBJ2-3; 13 nucleotides align to TRBD2. The CDR3 is 15 amino acids. Trimming took 0 bases from V and 6 from J; bases not matched to a gene: 1. Germline values: CDR1 SGHRS, CDR2 YFSETQ. Written as DNA, the CDR3 is TGCGCCAGCAGCTTGGGGACTAGCGGGGGTGATACGCAGTATTTT. Translation: CASSLGTSGGDTQYF.

This chain uses TRBV19 with TRBJ2-1; a weak D match, TRBD2 (6 bases). This CDR3 is built from 14 residues. Trimming stripped 5 bases from V and 3 bases from J, with 11 bases between. Germline V gene data show CDR1 as LNHDA and CDR2 as SQIVND (reference sequence). Written as DNA, the CDR3 is TGTGCCAGTAGTTGGCAGGGAGGCTACAATGAGCAGTTCTTC. It yields the protein CASSWQGGYNEQFF.

V usage is TRBV6-1 and J usage is TRBJ2-1; 7 bases are shared with TRBD1. The CDR3 is made up of 14 amino acids. Per germline, CDR1 MNHNS and CDR2 SASEGT. Losses at the gene ends were 6 bases for V and 5 bases for J; bases not matched to a gene: 7. CDR3 region: CASRQGYSDNEQFF. In nucleotides, the CDR3 is TGTGCCAGCAGACAGGGGTACAGCGACAATGAGCAGTTCTTC.

CDR3 nucleotide sequence: TGTGCCAGCAGCTTAGTAGGGGGTGAGCAGTTCTTC. Its protein is CASSLVGGEQFF. The chain uses TRBV7-6 and TRBJ2-1; TRBD1 might be the D (6 bases). The CDR3 extends over 12 amino acids. Germline lookup yields CDR1 SGHVS and CDR2 FNYEAQ. V lost 1 base, J lost 9 bases, and 7 bases lay in between.